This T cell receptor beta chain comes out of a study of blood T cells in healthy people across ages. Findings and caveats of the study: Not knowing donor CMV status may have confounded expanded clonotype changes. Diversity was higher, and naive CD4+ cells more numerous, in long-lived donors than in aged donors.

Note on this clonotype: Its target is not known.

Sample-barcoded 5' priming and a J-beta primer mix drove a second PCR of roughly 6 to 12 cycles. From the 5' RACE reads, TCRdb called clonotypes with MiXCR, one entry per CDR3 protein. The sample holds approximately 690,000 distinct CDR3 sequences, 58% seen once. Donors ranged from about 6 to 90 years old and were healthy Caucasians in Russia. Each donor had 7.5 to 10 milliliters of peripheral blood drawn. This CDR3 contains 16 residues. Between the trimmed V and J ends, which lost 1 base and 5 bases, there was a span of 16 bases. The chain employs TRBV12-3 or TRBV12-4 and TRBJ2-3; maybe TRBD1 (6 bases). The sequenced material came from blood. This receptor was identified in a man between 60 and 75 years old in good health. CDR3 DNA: TGTGCCAGCAGTTTAGGACGCAGGGGTGGAAAAGATACGCAGTATTTT. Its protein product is CASSLGRRGGKDTQYF.